The T cell receptor (beta chain) described here comes from a study of blood T cell repertoires in COVID-19. Turning to the study itself: The study drew acute and convalescent COVID-19 samples from the United States, Italy and Spain.

Profiled with immunoSEQ multiplex PCR; TCRdb holds only in-frame clones, not every one. Of hundreds of thousands of clones detected, less than 90% appear once; the ten largest clones hold under 8.5%. Seattle participants joined during active infection and were tracked over time. CDR1 is SGHNT, CDR2 YYREEE, per germline (reference sequence). This CDR3 has 13 residues. The V end lost 4 bases, the J end lost 5 bases, and 12 bases lay between the germline ends. The sample comprised peripheral blood. The chain recombines TRBV5-4 with TRBJ1-1; D remains ambiguous. The TCR comes from a woman in her forties or fifties with COVID-19, enrolled during active disease. The CDR3 reads CASSPSGGTEAFF. As DNA, the CDR3 is TGTGCCAGCAGCCCGTCAGGTGGTACTGAAGCTTTCTTT.